This T cell receptor beta chain was sequenced for a study of T cell clonality in common variable immunodeficiency. The length of the CDR3 is 13 residues. After removal of 8 bases from V and 2 bases from J, the junction contained 5 bases not matched to a gene. General study points: Fewer deletions and N-nucleotide insertions were reportedly seen in common variable immunodeficiency TCR beta sequences. CVID subjects shared fewer TCRbeta clones than healthy controls did.

This table comes from immunoSEQ multiplex PCR, and its TCRdb copy is limited to in-frame clones, with some not included. This sample carries 35,000 to 45,000 clones, none of them present only once. This clone has at least ten counts. Antigen unknown. The read halts 3 residues ahead of the CDR3 end, with the missing end drawn from the germline J gene. This clonotype was sampled from a person between 18 and 75 years old in good health. The chain joins TRBV12-3 or TRBV12-4 to TRBJ2-5; 7 nucleotides align to TRBD1. The sample consisted of peripheral blood mononuclear cells. The sequenced part of the CDR3 DNA is TGTGCCAGCCACCCAGGGGGACAAGAGACC. Translating gives CASHPGGQET. In full, the CDR3 is CASHPGGQETQYF.